A single sample is the source of the 4 T cell receptor beta chains below, sequenced in a study of blood T cells in healthy people across ages. The authors ran a second PCR of about 6 to 12 cycles using a sample-barcoded 5' primer and a J-beta primer mix. TCRdb reprocessed the 5' RACE reads via MiXCR and lists one record per CDR3 protein. The profile shows hundreds of thousands of distinct CDR3 sequences, about 26% of them singletons. These data also formed part of another study, on T cells of mothers and their children.

Sequencing was carried out using blood. These receptors came from a boy aged 5-17 years in good health.

There are a few counts of this clonotype. The chain couples TRBV20-1 to TRBJ2-2; TRBD1 matches at 8 bases. J lost 6 bases, V lost 6 bases, and 6 bases had no gene match. Germline values: CDR1 DFQATT, CDR2 SNEGSKA (reference sequence). The CDR3 has 13 residues. This CDR3 is CSATTDRAGELFF. The CDR3 nucleotides read TGCAGTGCAACTACGGACAGGGCCGGGGAGCTGTTTTTT.

This chain uses TRBV7-9 with TRBJ2-3; 10 positions agree with TRBD2. Germline V gives CDR1 SEHNR, CDR2 FQNEAQ (reference sequence). The CDR3 length is 18 residues. J was trimmed by 0 bases and V by 0 bases; bases with no gene match: 6. CDR3 sequence (DNA): TGTGCCAGCAGCTTAGCGCCCCTAGCGGGGGTTAGCACAGATACGCAGTATTTT. It specifies CASSLAPLAGVSTDTQYF.

V is TRBV25-1 and J is TRBJ2-5; 7 bases are shared with TRBD1. Germline V gives CDR1 MGHDK, CDR2 SYGVNS. CDR3 length equals 15 residues. V lost 3 bases to trimming and J lost 2 bases; unmatched junction nucleotides: 6. CDR3 loop: CASSDSDRVQETQYF. CDR3 coding DNA: TGTGCCAGCAGTGATTCCGACAGGGTACAAGAGACCCAGTACTTC.

The rearrangement uses TRBV7-9 and TRBJ2-7, with D perhaps matching TRBD1 or TRBD2 (5 bases each). Germline CDR1 SEHNR, CDR2 FQNEAQ (reference sequence). The V gene lost 4 bases and the J gene lost 4 bases, with 11 bases spanning the gap. This CDR3 comprises 13 residues. CDR3 sequence: CASSSWDPYEQYF. In DNA form, the CDR3 reads TGTGCCAGCAGCTCCTGGGACCCTTACGAGCAGTACTTC.